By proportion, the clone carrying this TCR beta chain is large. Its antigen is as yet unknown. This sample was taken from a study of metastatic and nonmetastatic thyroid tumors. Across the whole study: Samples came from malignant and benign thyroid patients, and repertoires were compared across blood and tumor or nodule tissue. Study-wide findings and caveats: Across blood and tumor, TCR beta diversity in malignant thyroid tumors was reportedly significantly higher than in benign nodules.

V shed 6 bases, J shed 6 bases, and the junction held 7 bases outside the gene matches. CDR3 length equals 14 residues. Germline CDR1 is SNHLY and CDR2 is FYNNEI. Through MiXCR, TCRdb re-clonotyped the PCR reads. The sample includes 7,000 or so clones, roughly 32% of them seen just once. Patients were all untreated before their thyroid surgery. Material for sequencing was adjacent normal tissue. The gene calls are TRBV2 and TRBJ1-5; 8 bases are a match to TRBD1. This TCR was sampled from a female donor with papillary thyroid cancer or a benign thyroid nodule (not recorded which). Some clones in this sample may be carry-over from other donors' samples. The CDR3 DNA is TGTGCCAGCAGCGGCAACGGACAGGGTCAGCCCCAGCATTTT. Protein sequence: CASSGNGQGQPQHF.